This T cell receptor (beta chain) was sequenced during a study of blood T cell repertoires in COVID-19. Germline V gene lookup returns CDR1 LNHDA and CDR2 SQIVND (reference sequence). This CDR3 region has 14 residues. Trimming shortened V by 2 bases and J by 5 bases, and 12 bases separated the two germline ends. In the original processing: Scientists estimated how many nucleated cells there were by amplifying reference gene primers. Sequenced by immunoSEQ multiplex PCR; TCRdb stores in-frame clones only, minus some. V and J calls and clone size follow that table, whereas D and trimming were derived from the DNA. Of over 250,000 clones listed, approximately 88% are singletons.

The sequence came from a man aged 50-60 years with acute or convalescent COVID-19. Source material: peripheral blood. This sequence joins TRBV19 and TRBJ1-1; a possible D gene is TRBD1 (5 bases). CDR3 protein: CASSIRQGRTEAFF. For the CDR3, the DNA is TGTGCCAGTAGTATACGCCAGGGTCGGACTGAAGCTTTCTTT.